A selection of T cell receptor beta chains follows, all from one sample in a study of blood T cell repertoires in COVID-19. Assay: immunoSEQ multiplex PCR; the TCRdb copy retains only in-frame clones and omits some. Among about 80,000 clones listed, around 86% were seen once. The sequencing sample was made of peripheral blood. The receptors originated from a human donor in a cohort sampled during active COVID-19. The CDR3 runs from the conserved cysteine through the conserved F or W. The D gene is left open where the match is weak. Clone size, where shown, is once, few, many, or a class for clones that have expanded.

- | TRBJ2-3 | TRBV12-5 | - | TGTGCTAGTGGTTTTCGGAGGCGGGCTCGCACAGATACGCAGTATTTT | CASGFRRRARTDTQYF
- | TRBJ1-1 | TRBV18 | few | TGTGCCAGCTCGCCCGAGAGGAACACTGAAGCTTTCTTT | CASSPERNTEAFF
- | TRBJ1-2 | TRBV30 | - | TGTGCCTGGACAGGGTCGAACTATGGCTACACCTTC | CAWTGSNYGYTF
TRBD1 | TRBJ2-2 | TRBV6-5 | - | TGTGCCAGCAGTTATGGTCAGGGGGCGAGGACCGGGGAGCTGTTTTTT | CASSYGQGARTGELFF
TRBD2 | TRBJ2-3 | TRBV24-1 | - | TGTGCCACCAGTGAACCTACTAGCGGGGGGACAGATACGCAGTATTTT | CATSEPTSGGTDTQYF
- | TRBJ1-1 | TRBV7-3 | - | TGTGCCAGCAGCTTAGGGCGACAGAACACTGAAGCTTTCTTT | CASSLGRQNTEAFF
- | TRBJ2-1 | TRBV5-4 | - | TGTGCCAGCAGCTTGGAGGAGAGGGATGAGCAGTTCTTC | CASSLEERDEQFF
- | TRBJ1-2 | TRBV5-1 | - | TGCGCCAGCACCGAGGGGGGGGCGGCTAACTATGGCTACACCTTC | CASTEGGAANYGYTF
- | TRBJ2-7 | TRBV19 | - | TGTGCCAGTAGTGCGCGGGACAGATTGAGCTACGAGCAGTACTTC | CASSARDRLSYEQYF
- | TRBJ2-5 | TRBV9 | - | TGTGCCAGCAGCCCCCGCGGAGCCCCAGAGACCCAGTACTTC | CASSPRGAPETQYF
TRBD1 | TRBJ1-2 | TRBV19 | once | TGTGCCAGTAGGATGGCAGGGGGCTATGGCTACACCTTC | CASRMAGGYGYTF
- | TRBJ2-3 | TRBV5-4 | - | TGTGCCAGCCGAGTGGGAGTTAGCACAGATACGCAGTATTTT | CASRVGVSTDTQYF
TRBD2 | TRBJ2-3 | TRBV5-1 | - | TGCGCCAGCAGGAGCGGGGGAGTCACAGATACGCAGTATTTT | CASRSGGVTDTQYF
- | TRBJ2-2 | TRBV18 | - | TGTGCCAGCTCACCACCGAGTACCACCGGGGAGCTGTTTTTT | CASSPPSTTGELFF
- | TRBJ1-1 | TRBV6-5 | - | TGTGCCAGCACCCTAGTCGGAGATGAAGCTTTCTTT | CASTLVGDEAFF
TRBD1 | TRBJ2-1 | TRBV6-5 | - | TGTGCCAGCAACCTACAGGGGTCCCATGAGCAGTTCTTC | CASNLQGSHEQFF
TRBD1 | TRBJ1-1 | TRBV30 | - | TGTGCCTGGAGTGCAGCCGCCGGGACAGGGTACACTGAAGCTTTCTTT | CAWSAAAGTGYTEAFF
TRBD2 | TRBJ2-1 | TRBV6-5 | - | TGTGCCAGCAGACCGGGTAGCGGGGGGGACAATGAGCAGTTCTTC | CASRPGSGGDNEQFF
- | TRBJ1-1 | TRBV7-3 | - | TGTGCCAGCAGCTCCGGAGATCCGGGGACTGAAGCTTTCTTT | CASSSGDPGTEAFF
- | TRBJ1-2 | TRBV18 | - | TGTGCCAGCTCACCACTGGACAGACGCTATGGCTACACCTTC | CASSPLDRRYGYTF
- | TRBJ1-2 | TRBV7-8 | - | TGTGCCAGCAGCCCGGACAGCAACTATGGCTACACCTTC | CASSPDSNYGYTF
TRBD1 | TRBJ2-7 | TRBV19 | once | TGTGCCAGTAGACCGGGACAGGGGGCCTACGAGCAGTACTTC | CASRPGQGAYEQYF
- | TRBJ1-2 | TRBV15 | - | TGTGCCACCAGCAGAGGTAGAGGCCAGACTAACTATGGCTACACCTTC | CATSRGRGQTNYGYTF
TRBD2 | TRBJ2-7 | TRBV7-9 | - | TGTGCCAGCAGCCCGTTGGGGAGCGGGGGCTCCTACGAGCAGTACTTC | CASSPLGSGGSYEQYF
- | TRBJ2-7 | TRBV11-3 | once | TGTGCCAGCAGCTCTTCGGGGTCACCCTACGAGCAGTACTTC | CASSSSGSPYEQYF
TRBD1 | TRBJ2-7 | TRBV6-6 | - | TGTGCCAGCAGTCCCTCGGGACAGGGATACGAGCAGTACTTC | CASSPSGQGYEQYF
- | TRBJ1-2 | TRBV10-3 | - | TGTGCCATCAGCCCGGACACATACTATGGCTACACCTTC | CAISPDTYYGYTF
TRBD1 | TRBJ1-6 | TRBV30 | few | TGTGCCTGCCGGGCCCGGACAGGGGATAATTCACCCCTCCACTTT | CACRARTGDNSPLHF
- | TRBJ1-2 | TRBV5-1 | - | TGCGCCAGCAGCTTGGCCGGAGAGGGTTCGGGGGAAGGCTACACCTTC | CASSLAGEGSGEGYTF
TRBD1 | TRBJ2-5 | TRBV5-1 | - | TGCGCCAGCAGCGAACAGGGGCAACAAGAGACCCAGTACTTC | CASSEQGQQETQYF
- | TRBJ2-7 | TRBV7-2 | - | TGTGCCAGCAGCTTAGGCAGGGTGGACGAGCAGTACTTC | CASSLGRVDEQYF
- | TRBJ1-6 | TRBV19 | - | TGTGCCAGTAGTACCCTCCGAGAGGGCCGCGGGTCACCCCTCCACTTT | CASSTLREGRGSPLHF
TRBD1 | TRBJ1-3 | TRBV15 | few | TGTGCCACCAGCAGAGTGCAGGGGGGAATAAACACCATATATTTT | CATSRVQGGINTIYF
- | TRBJ2-7 | TRBV29-1 | once | TGCAGCGTTGGACGGGGGTACGAGCAGTACTTC | CSVGRGYEQYF
- | TRBJ2-7 | TRBV19 | few | TGTGCCAGTAGGGGTCTAGGTCCCTACGAGCAGTACTTC | CASRGLGPYEQYF
- | TRBJ1-5 | TRBV24-1 | - | TGTGCCACCAGTGATGGAGGGAGCAATCAGCCCCAGCATTTT | CATSDGGSNQPQHF
TRBD1 | TRBJ1-2 | TRBV20-1 | once | TGCAGTGCGCGGACAGGGCTTGGCTACACCTTC | CSARTGLGYTF